This T cell receptor beta chain was sequenced for a study of blood T cell repertoires in COVID-19. Study details: Sources were T cells, B-cell-depleted T cells, or PBMCs; the material itself was cDNA or gDNA.

Comments on this clone: One end of the junction fails to match germline, which may point to a read error.

Germline CDR1 and CDR2: SSHAT and FNYEAQ (reference sequence). The CDR3 totals 16 residues. Under the authors' procedure: Reference gene primer amplification in the assay estimated nucleated cell counts. Assay used: immunoSEQ multiplex PCR; TCRdb lists only in-frame clones, some missing. V and J calls and clone size come straight from that table; D and trimming were deduced from the DNA. This sample has some 54,000 clones, with around 85% found just once. The sequenced material came from peripheral blood. This clonotype originated in an elderly woman with COVID-19, enrolled during active disease. The gene calls are TRBV7-7 and TRBJ2-2, with D possibly TRBD2 on 5 matching bases. CDR3 sequence reads: CASSSGLDLNTGELFF. The CDR3 nucleotides are TGTGCTAGCAGCTCCGGACTGGATCTGAACACCGGGGAGCTGTTTTTT.